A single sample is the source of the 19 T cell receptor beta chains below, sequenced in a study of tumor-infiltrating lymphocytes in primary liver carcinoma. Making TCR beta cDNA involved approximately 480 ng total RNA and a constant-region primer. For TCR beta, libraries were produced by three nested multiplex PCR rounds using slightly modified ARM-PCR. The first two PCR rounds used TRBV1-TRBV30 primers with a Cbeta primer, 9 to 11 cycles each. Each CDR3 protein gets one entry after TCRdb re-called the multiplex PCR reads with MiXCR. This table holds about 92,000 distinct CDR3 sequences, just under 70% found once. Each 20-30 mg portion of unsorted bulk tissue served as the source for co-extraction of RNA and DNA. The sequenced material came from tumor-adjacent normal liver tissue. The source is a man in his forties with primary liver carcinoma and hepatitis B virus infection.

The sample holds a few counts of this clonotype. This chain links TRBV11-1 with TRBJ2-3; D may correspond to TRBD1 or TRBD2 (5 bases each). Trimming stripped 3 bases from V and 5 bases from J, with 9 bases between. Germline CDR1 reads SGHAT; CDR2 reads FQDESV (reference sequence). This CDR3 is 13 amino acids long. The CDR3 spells CASSLGDRDTQYF. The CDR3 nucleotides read TGTGCCAGCAGCTTGGGGGATCGAGATACGCAGTATTTT. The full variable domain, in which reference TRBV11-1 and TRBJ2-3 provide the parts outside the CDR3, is EAEVAQSPRYKITEKSQAVAFWCDPISGHATLYWYRQILGQGPELLVQFQDESVVDDSQLPKDRFSAERLKGVDSTLKIQPAELGDSAMYLCASSLGDRDTQYFGPGTRLTVL.

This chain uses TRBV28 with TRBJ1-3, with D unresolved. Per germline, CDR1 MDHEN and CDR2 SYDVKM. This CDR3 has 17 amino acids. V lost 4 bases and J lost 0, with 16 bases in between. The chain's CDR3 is CASSYPTGRFSGNTIYF. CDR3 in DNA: TGTGCCAGCAGTTACCCTACGGGCAGGTTCTCTGGAAACACCATATATTTT.

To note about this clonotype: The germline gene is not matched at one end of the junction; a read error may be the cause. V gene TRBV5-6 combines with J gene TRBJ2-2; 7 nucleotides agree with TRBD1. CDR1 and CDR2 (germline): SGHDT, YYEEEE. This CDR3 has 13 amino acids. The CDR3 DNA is TGTGTCAGCATCCCAGGGGGATCCGGGGAGCTGTTTTTT. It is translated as CVSIPGGSGELFF.

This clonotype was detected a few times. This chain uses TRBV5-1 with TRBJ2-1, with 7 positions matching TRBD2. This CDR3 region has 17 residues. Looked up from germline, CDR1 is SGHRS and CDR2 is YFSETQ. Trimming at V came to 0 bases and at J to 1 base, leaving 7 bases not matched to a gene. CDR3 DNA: TGCGCCAGCAGCTTGGGGGTTAGCGGGTTGTCCTACAATGAGCAGTTCTTC. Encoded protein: CASSLGVSGLSYNEQFF.

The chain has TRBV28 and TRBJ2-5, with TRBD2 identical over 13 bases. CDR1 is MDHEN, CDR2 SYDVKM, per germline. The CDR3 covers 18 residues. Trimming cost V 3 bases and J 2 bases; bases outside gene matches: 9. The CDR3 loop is CASSFGLAGESFQETQYF. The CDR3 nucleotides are TGTGCCAGCAGTTTTGGACTAGCGGGAGAGTCCTTTCAAGAGACCCAGTACTTC.

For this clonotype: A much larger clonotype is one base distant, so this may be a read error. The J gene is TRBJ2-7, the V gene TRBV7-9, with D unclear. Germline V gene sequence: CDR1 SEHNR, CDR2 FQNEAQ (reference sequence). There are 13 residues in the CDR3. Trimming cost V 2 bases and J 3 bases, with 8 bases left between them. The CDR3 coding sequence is TGTGCCAGCAGCTTAATTAGCAGCTACGAGCAGTACTTC. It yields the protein CASSLISSYEQYF.

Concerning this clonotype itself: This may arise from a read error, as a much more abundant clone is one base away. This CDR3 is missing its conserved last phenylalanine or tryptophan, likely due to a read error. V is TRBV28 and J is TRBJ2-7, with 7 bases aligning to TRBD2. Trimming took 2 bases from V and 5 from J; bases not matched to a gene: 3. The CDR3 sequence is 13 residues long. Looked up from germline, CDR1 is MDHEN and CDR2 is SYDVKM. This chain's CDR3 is CASSLEGRDEQYS. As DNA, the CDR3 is TGTGCCAGCAGTTTAGAGGGGAGGGACGAGCAGTACTCC.

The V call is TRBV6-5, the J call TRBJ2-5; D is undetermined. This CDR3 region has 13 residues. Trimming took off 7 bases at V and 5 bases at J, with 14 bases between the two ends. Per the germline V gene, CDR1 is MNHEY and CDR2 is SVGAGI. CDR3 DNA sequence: TGTGCCAGCAACAACGACTGGGCGGAGACCCAGTACTTC. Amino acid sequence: CASNNDWAETQYF.

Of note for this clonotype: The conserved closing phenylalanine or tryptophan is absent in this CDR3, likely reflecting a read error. CDR3 nucleotides: TGTGCCAGCAGTCTCTCGGCGGGATACGAGCAGTACTCC. The encoded protein is CASSLSAGYEQYS. This chain joins TRBV28 and TRBJ2-7; TRBD2 is a possible D gene (6 bases). V lost 5 bases and J 4 bases, leaving 12 bases between the germline ends. Germline lookup yields CDR1 MDHEN and CDR2 SYDVKM. The CDR3 has 13 amino acids.

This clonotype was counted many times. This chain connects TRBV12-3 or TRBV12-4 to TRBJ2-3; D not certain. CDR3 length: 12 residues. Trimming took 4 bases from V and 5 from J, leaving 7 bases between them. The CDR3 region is CASSSPEDTQYF. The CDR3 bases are TGTGCCAGCAGTTCCCCCGAAGATACGCAGTATTTT.

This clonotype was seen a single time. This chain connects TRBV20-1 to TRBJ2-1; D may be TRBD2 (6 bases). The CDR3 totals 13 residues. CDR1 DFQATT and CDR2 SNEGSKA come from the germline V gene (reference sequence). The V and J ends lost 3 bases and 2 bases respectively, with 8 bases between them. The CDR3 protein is CSARVAAYNEQFF. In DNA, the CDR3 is TGCAGTGCTAGGGTAGCGGCCTACAATGAGCAGTTCTTC.

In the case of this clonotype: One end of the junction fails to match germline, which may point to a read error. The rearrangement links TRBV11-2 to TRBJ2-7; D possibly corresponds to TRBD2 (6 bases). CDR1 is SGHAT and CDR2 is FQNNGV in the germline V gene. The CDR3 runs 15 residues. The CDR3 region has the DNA TGTGCTAGCAGGCTCGGCGGGACTCTACCCTACGAGCAGTATTTC. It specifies CASRLGGTLPYEQYF.

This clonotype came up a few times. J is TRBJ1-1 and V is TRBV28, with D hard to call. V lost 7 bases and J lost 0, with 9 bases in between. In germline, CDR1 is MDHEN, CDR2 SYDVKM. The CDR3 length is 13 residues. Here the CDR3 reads CASNENMNTEAFF. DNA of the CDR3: TGTGCCAGCAACGAGAACATGAACACTGAAGCTTTCTTT.

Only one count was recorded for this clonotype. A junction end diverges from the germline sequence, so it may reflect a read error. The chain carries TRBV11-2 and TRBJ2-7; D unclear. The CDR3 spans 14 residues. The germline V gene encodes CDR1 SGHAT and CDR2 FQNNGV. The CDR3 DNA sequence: TGTGCCAGTATCTTAACCGAAGGAGCCTACGGGCAGTACTTC. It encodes CASILTEGAYGQYF.

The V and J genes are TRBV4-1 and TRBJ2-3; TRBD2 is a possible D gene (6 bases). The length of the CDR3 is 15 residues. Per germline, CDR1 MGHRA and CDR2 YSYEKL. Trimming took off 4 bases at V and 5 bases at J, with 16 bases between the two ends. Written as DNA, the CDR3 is TGCGCCAGCAGCCGAGAGCCTAGCGACATAGATACGCAGTATTTT. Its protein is CASSREPSDIDTQYF.

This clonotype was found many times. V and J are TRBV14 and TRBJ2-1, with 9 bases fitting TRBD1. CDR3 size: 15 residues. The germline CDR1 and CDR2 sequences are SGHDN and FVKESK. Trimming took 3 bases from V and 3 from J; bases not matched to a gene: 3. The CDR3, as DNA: TGTGCCAGCAGCCATCGGGACAGGGTCTACAATGAGCAGTTCTTC. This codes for CASSHRDRVYNEQFF.

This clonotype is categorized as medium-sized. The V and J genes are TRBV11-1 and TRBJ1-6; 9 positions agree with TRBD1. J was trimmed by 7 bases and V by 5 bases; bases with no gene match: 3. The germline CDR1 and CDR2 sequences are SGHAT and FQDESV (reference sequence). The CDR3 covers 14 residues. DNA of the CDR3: TGTGCCAGCAGCCTTGACAGGGGGAATTCACCCCTCCACTTT. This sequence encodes CASSLDRGNSPLHF.

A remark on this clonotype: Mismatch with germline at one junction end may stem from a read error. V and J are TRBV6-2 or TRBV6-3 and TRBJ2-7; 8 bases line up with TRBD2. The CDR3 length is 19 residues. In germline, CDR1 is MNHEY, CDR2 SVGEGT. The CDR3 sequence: CASRILLAERFPGPYGQDF. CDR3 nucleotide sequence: TGTGCCAGCAGGATCCTACTAGCGGAGCGGTTCCCCGGGCCCTACGGGCAGGACTTC.

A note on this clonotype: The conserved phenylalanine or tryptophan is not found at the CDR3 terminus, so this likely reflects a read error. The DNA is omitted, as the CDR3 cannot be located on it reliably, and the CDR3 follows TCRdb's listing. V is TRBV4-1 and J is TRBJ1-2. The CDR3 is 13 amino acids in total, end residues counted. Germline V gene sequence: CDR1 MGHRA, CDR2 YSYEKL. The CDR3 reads CASSQVTNYGYIS.